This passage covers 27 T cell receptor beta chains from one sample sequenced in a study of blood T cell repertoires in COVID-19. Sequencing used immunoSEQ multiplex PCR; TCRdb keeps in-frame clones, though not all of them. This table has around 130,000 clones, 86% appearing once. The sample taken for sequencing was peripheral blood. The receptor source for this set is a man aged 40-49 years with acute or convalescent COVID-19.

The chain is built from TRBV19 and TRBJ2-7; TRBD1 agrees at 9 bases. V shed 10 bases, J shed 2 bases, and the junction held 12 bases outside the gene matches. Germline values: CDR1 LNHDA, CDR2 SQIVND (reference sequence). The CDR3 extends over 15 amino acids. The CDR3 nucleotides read TGTGCCACCTCAACGACAGGGGGTTTTCCCTACGAGCAGTACTTC. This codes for CATSTTGGFPYEQYF.

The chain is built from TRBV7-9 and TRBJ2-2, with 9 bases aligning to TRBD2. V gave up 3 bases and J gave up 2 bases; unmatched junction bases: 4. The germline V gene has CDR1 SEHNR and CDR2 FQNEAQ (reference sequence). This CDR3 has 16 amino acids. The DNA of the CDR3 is TGTGCCAGCAGCTTCGGACTAGCGCTCAACACCGGGGAGCTGTTTTTT. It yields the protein CASSFGLALNTGELFF.

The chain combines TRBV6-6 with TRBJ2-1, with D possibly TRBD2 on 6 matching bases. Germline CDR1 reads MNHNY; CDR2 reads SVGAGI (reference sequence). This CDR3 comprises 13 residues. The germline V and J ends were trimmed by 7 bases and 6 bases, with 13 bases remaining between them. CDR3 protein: CASTPTSFNEQFF. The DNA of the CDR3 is TGTGCCAGCACGCCCACTAGCTTCAATGAGCAGTTCTTC.

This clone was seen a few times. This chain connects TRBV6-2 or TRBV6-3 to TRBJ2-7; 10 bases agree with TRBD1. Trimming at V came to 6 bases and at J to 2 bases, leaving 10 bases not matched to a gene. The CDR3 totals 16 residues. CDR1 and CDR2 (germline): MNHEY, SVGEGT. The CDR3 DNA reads TGTGCCAGCAGACCTCGACAGGGGGCGCGGACCTACGAGCAGTACTTC. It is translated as CASRPRQGARTYEQYF.

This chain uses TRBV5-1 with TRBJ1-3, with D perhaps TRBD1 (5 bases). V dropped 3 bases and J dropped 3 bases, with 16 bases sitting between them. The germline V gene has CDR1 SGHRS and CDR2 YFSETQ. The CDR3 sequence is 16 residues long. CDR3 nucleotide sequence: TGCGCCAGCAGCTGGGGGGACCGCCAAGATGGAAACACCATATATTTT. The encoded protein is CASSWGDRQDGNTIYF.

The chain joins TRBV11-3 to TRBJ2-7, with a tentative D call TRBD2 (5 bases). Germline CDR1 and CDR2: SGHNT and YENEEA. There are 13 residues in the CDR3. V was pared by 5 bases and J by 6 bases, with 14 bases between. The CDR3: CASSTTSSGEQYF. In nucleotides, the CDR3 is TGTGCCAGCAGCACCACTAGTAGTGGCGAGCAGTACTTC.

The CDR3 bases are TGTGCCAGCAGCCCGAAGCCGACAGGCCGCTACAATGAGCAGTTCTTC. As protein: CASSPKPTGRYNEQFF. This chain connects TRBV7-9 to TRBJ2-1, with D possibly being TRBD1 (6 bases). Germline V lookup: CDR1 SEHNR, CDR2 FQNEAQ (reference sequence). V was shortened by 5 bases and J by 3 bases, with 17 bases between the two germline ends. CDR3 length equals 16 residues.

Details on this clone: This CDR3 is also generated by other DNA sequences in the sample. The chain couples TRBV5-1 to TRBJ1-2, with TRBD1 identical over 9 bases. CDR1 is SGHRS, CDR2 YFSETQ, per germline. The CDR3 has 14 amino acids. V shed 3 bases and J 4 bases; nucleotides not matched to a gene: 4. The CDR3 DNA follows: TGCGCCAGCAGCTCGGGACAGGGAAGCTATGGCTACACCTTC. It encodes CASSSGQGSYGYTF. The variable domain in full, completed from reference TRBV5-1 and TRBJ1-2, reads KAGVTQTPRYLIKTRGQQVTLSCSPISGHRSVSWYQQTPGQGLQFLFEYFSETQRNKGNFPGRFSGRQFSNSRSEMNVSTLELGDSALYLCASSSGQGSYGYTFGSGTRLTVV.

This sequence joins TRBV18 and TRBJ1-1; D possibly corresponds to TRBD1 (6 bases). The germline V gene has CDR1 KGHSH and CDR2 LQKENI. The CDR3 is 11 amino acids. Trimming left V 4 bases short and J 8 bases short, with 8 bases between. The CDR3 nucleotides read TGTGCCAGCTCACGGGACAAAGAAGCTTTCTTT. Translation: CASSRDKEAFF.

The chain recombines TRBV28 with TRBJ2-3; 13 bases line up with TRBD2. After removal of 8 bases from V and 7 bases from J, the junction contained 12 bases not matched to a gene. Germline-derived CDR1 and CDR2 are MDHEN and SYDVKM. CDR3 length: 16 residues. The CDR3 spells CASPPPGLAGTNTQYF. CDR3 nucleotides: TGTGCCAGCCCACCGCCGGGACTAGCGGGGACCAATACGCAGTATTTT.

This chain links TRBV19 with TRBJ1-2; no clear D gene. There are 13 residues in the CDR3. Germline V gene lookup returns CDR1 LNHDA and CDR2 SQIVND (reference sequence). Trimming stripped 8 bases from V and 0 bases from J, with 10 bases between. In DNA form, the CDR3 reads TGTGCCAGTTCACCAGGCACTAACTATGGCTACACCTTC. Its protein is CASSPGTNYGYTF.

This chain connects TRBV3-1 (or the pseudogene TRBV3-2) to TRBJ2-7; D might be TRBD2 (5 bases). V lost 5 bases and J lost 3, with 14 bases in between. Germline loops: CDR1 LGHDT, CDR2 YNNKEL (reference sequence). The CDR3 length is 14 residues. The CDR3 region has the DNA TGTGCCAGCAGCTTCCGGGATCCTGGCTACGAGCAGTACTTC. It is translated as CASSFRDPGYEQYF.

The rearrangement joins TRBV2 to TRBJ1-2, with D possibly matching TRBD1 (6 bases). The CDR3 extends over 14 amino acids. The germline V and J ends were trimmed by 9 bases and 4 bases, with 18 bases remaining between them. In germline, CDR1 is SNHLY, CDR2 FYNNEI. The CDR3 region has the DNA TGTGCCAGTTTACAGGGTTCCCATACCTATGGCTACACCTTC. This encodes CASLQGSHTYGYTF.

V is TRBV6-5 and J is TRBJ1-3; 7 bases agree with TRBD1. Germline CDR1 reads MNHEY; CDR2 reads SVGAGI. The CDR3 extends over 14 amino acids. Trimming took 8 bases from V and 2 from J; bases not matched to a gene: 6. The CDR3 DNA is TGTGCCAGCCAGGGGGGTTACGCTGGAAACACCATATATTTT. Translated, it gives CASQGGYAGNTIYF.

The chain's CDR3 is CAWSVLRDRAYGYTF. CDR3 nucleotide sequence: TGTGCCTGGAGTGTACTTCGGGACAGGGCCTATGGCTACACCTTC. The chain recombines TRBV30 with TRBJ1-2, with 9 bases aligning to TRBD1. Losses at the gene ends were 0 bases for V and 4 bases for J; bases not matched to a gene: 6. Germline CDR1 reads GTSNPN; CDR2 reads SVGIG (reference sequence). The CDR3 has 15 amino acids.

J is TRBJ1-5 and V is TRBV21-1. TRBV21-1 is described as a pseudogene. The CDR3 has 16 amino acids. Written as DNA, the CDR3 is TGTGCCAGCAGCGTACCCGGGACTAGAAGCAATCAGCCCCAGCATTTT. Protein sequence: CASSVPGTRSNQPQHF.

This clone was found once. This chain's CDR3 is CASSLDQGQNYGYTF. DNA for the CDR3: TGTGCCAGCAGCTTGGATCAAGGACAGAACTATGGCTACACCTTC. This sequence joins TRBV5-4 and TRBJ1-2; possibly TRBD1 for D (6 bases). V was trimmed by 0 bases and J by 2 bases, leaving 11 bases between them. The CDR3 runs 15 residues. The V gene's germline CDR1 is SGHNT and CDR2 YYREEE (reference sequence). Full variable domain (rest looked up from reference TRBV5-4 and TRBJ1-2): ETGVTQSPTHLIKTRGQQVTLRCSSQSGHNTVSWYQQALGQGPQFIFQYYREEENGRGNFPPRFSGLQFPNYSSELNVNALELDDSALYLCASSLDQGQNYGYTFGSGTRLTVV.

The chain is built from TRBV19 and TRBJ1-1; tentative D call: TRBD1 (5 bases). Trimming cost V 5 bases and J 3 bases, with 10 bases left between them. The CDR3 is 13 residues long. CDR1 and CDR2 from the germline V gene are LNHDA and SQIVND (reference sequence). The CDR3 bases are TGTGCCAGTAGTCAGACACAGGACACTGAAGCTTTCTTT. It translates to CASSQTQDTEAFF.

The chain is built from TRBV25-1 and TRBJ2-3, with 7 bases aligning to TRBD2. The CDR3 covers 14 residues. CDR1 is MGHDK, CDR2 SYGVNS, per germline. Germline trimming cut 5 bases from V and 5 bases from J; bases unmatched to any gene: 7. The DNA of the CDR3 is TGTGCCAGCAGTCCGCGGACTAGTGTAGATACGCAGTATTTT. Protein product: CASSPRTSVDTQYF.

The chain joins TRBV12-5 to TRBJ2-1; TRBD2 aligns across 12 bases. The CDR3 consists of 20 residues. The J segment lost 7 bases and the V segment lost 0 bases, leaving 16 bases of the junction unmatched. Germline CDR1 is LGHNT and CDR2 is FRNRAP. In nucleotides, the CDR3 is TGTGCTAGTGGTTTGGTACGGCTAGCGGGAGGGCCTTTCCTTTTAAATGAGCAGTTCTTC. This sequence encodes CASGLVRLAGGPFLLNEQFF.

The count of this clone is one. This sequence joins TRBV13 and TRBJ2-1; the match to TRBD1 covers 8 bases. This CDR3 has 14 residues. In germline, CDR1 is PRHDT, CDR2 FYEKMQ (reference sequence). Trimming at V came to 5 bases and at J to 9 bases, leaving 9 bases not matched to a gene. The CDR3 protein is CASSTRTGWAEQFF. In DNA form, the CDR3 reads TGTGCCAGCAGCACCCGGACAGGGTGGGCTGAGCAGTTCTTC.

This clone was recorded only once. The CDR3 spells CASSSITGTGNNEQFF. The CDR3 DNA reads TGTGCCAGCAGCTCGATCACCGGGACAGGGAACAATGAGCAGTTCTTC. The chain uses TRBV7-9 and TRBJ2-1, with TRBD1 matching 9 bases. CDR1 and CDR2 from the germline V gene are SEHNR and FQNEAQ (reference sequence). There are 16 residues in the CDR3. V lost 4 bases to trimming and J lost 5 bases; unmatched junction nucleotides: 9. The full variable domain, completed using reference TRBV7-9 and TRBJ2-1, is DTGVSQNPRHKITKRGQNVTFRCDPISEHNRLYWYRQTLGQGPEFLTYFQNEAQLEKSRLLSDRFSAERPKGSFSTLEIQRTEQGDSAMYLCASSSITGTGNNEQFFGPGTRLTVL.

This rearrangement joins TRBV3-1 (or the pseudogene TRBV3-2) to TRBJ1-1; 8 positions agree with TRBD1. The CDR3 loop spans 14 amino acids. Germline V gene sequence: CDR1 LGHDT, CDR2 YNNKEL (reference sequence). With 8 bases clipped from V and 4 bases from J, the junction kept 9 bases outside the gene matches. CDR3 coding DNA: TGTGCCAGCCGGTCGACAGGGGAGGCCACTGAAGCTTTCTTT. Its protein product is CASRSTGEATEAFF.

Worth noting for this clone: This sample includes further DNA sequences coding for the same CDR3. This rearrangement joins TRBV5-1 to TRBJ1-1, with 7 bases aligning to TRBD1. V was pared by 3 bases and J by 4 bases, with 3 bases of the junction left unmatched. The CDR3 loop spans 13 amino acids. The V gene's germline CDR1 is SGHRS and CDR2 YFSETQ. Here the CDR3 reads CASSSQGSTEAFF. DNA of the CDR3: TGCGCCAGCAGCTCACAGGGGAGCACTGAAGCTTTCTTT.

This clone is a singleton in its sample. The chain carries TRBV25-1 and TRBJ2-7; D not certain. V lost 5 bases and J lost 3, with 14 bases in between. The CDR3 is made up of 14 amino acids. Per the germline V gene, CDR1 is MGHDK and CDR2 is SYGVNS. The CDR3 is CASSSDRSRYEQYF. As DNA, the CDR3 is TGTGCCAGCAGTAGCGATCGGTCACGCTACGAGCAGTACTTC.

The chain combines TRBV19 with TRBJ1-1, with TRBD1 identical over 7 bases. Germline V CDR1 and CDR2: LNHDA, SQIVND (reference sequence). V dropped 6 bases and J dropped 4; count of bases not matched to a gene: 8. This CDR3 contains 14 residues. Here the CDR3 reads CASSKGAQGTEAFF. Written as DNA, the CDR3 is TGTGCCAGTAGCAAGGGGGCGCAGGGCACTGAAGCTTTCTTT. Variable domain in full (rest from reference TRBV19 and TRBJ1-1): DGGITQSPKYLFRKEGQNVTLSCEQNLNHDAMYWYRQDPGQGLRLIYYSQIVNDFQKGDIAEGYSVSREKKESFPLTVTSAQKNPTAFYLCASSKGAQGTEAFFGQGTRLTVV.

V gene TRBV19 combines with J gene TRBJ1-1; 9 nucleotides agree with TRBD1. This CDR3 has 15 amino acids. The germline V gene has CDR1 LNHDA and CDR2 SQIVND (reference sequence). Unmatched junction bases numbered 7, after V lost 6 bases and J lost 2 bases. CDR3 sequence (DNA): TGTGCCAGTAGGGTACCGGACAGGGGAAACACTGAAGCTTTCTTT. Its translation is CASRVPDRGNTEAFF.